A single sample is the source of the 20 T cell receptor beta chains below, sequenced in a study of T cell responses to AZD1222 COVID-19 vaccine. Data came from immunoSEQ multiplex PCR; TCRdb stores just in-frame clones and leaves some out. Of 100,000 or so clones in the sample, approximately 90% were seen once. Sequencing was performed on peripheral blood, taken on day 0 of AZD1222 vaccination. These receptors all come from an adult in good health.

The rearrangement joins TRBV6-6 to TRBJ1-1; D not resolved. The germline V gene has CDR1 MNHNY and CDR2 SVGAGI (reference sequence). Trimming pared 0 bases from V and 3 bases from J, leaving 8 bases between. CDR3 length: 14 residues. The CDR3: CASSYSNLDTEAFF. CDR3 sequence (DNA): TGTGCCAGCAGTTACTCGAACCTTGACACTGAAGCTTTCTTT.

This clone was counted between two and nine times. V and J are TRBV13 and TRBJ2-2, with D perhaps matching TRBD1 or TRBD2 (5 bases each). The CDR3 sequence is 16 residues long. Germline lookup yields CDR1 PRHDT and CDR2 FYEKMQ (reference sequence). V was shortened by 3 bases and J by 1 base, with 12 bases between the two germline ends. The CDR3 loop is CASSFRGEGNTGELFF. The DNA of the CDR3 is TGTGCCAGCAGCTTTCGGGGCGAGGGGAACACCGGGGAGCTGTTTTTT.

The CDR3 bases are TGTGCCAGCTCACCGGGGTGGTTTCCGACGGGGGGCCAAGAGACCCAGTACTTC. It is translated as CASSPGWFPTGGQETQYF. The genes are TRBV18 and TRBJ2-5; 7 bases line up with TRBD2. J was trimmed by 1 base and V by 3 bases; bases with no gene match: 14. Germline values: CDR1 KGHSH, CDR2 LQKENI. CDR3 length: 18 amino acids.

The chain carries TRBV5-4 and TRBJ2-7; 9 bases agree with TRBD2. Germline values: CDR1 SGHNT, CDR2 YYREEE (reference sequence). With 4 bases clipped from V and 5 bases from J, the junction kept 13 bases outside the gene matches. CDR3 length: 16 residues. CDR3 loop: CASSLGSGGERHEQYF. The CDR3 DNA reads TGTGCCAGCAGCCTAGGTAGCGGGGGAGAGAGGCACGAGCAGTACTTC.

The CDR3 nucleotides are TGTGCCACCAGTGAACCGGACAGGGCAACAGAGACCCAGTACTTC. As protein: CATSEPDRATETQYF. This chain connects TRBV24-1 to TRBJ2-5; TRBD1 agrees at 8 bases. Germline CDR1 is KGHDR and CDR2 is SFDVKD. The ends lost 4 bases at V and 4 bases at J; junction bases unmatched: 7. The CDR3 has 15 amino acids.

The chain uses TRBV20-1 and TRBJ2-7; either TRBD1 or TRBD2 may supply D (5 bases each). Trimming removed 3 bases from V and 7 bases from J, with 22 bases in between. This CDR3 spans 15 amino acids. Per germline, CDR1 DFQATT and CDR2 SNEGSKA (reference sequence). The CDR3 sequence is CSASQTGTRRGEQYF. The CDR3 region has the DNA TGCAGTGCTAGTCAAACCGGGACCCGAAGAGGGGAGCAGTACTTC.

This chain links TRBV11-2 with TRBJ1-6; 7 bases line up with TRBD1. The CDR3 is 16 amino acids. CDR1 is SGHAT, CDR2 FQNNGV, per germline. V shed 5 bases, J shed 2 bases, and the junction held 6 bases outside the gene matches. The CDR3 is CASSPTGVTYNSPLHF. The CDR3 nucleotides read TGTGCCAGCAGCCCTACAGGGGTAACCTATAATTCACCCCTCCACTTT.

CDR3 region: CASSEDSYTDTQYF. Here the CDR3 DNA reads TGTGCCAGCAGCGAGGACAGTTACACAGATACGCAGTATTTT. This chain uses TRBV21-1 with TRBJ2-3; TRBD1, as called in the table, went unchecked against the DNA. TRBV21-1 is designated a pseudogene. This CDR3 has 14 amino acids.

V usage is TRBV3-1 (or the pseudogene TRBV3-2) and J usage is TRBJ1-6, with no clear D. The V gene lost 4 bases and the J gene lost 7 bases, with 8 bases spanning the gap. This CDR3 has 13 amino acids. Germline CDR1 and CDR2: LGHDT and YNNKEL (reference sequence). In DNA, the CDR3 is TGTGCCAGCAGCCGCGGTCGGAATTCACCCCTCCACTTT. Encoded protein: CASSRGRNSPLHF.

The chain employs TRBV5-4 and TRBJ1-1, with D perhaps TRBD1 (5 bases). Trimming took off 0 bases at V and 7 bases at J, with 13 bases between the two ends. Per germline, CDR1 SGHNT and CDR2 YYREEE (reference sequence). The CDR3 runs to 14 residues. The CDR3 nucleotides read TGTGCCAGCAGCTTGGACAGGACTCAACTTGAAGCTTTCTTT. As protein: CASSLDRTQLEAFF.

This rearrangement joins TRBV7-2 to TRBJ1-1; D is unresolved. This CDR3 region has 13 residues. Germline CDR1 SGHTA, CDR2 FQGNSA. The V gene lost 5 bases and the J gene lost 4 bases, with 11 bases spanning the gap. As DNA, the CDR3 is TGTGCCAGCAGCCCCCCCGAGGGCACTGAAGCTTTCTTT. It specifies CASSPPEGTEAFF.

The chain is built from TRBV28 and TRBJ1-2; the match to TRBD1 covers 8 bases. The germline gives CDR1 MDHEN, CDR2 SYDVKM. Germline trimming cut 6 bases from V and 9 bases from J; bases unmatched to any gene: 18. The CDR3 is 16 residues long. In DNA form, the CDR3 reads TGTGCCAGCAGCTCTAGACAGGGGCGCTCCACGAGGAGCTACACCTTC. As protein: CASSSRQGRSTRSYTF.

The rearrangement uses TRBV7-2 and TRBJ2-1; TRBD2 is a possible D gene (5 bases). V was trimmed by 1 base and J by 3 bases, leaving 13 bases between them. This CDR3 spans 16 amino acids. Germline V gene data show CDR1 as SGHTA and CDR2 as FQGNSA. The CDR3 bases are TGTGCCAGCAGCTTAGTGGCGGGTAGCATCTACAATGAGCAGTTCTTC. This encodes CASSLVAGSIYNEQFF.

This chain connects TRBV24-1 to TRBJ2-7, with D possibly TRBD1 on 5 matching bases. CDR1 is KGHDR, CDR2 SFDVKD, per germline. There are 15 residues in the CDR3. V was cut by 3 bases and J by 2 bases, with 13 bases left in between. The CDR3 nucleotides read TGTGCCACCAGTGATGGGGCACGCAACACCTACGAGCAGTACTTC. It encodes CATSDGARNTYEQYF.

The chain joins TRBV5-4 to TRBJ2-3, with TRBD1 identical over 9 bases. This CDR3 comprises 15 residues. V lost 5 bases, J lost 4 bases, and 8 bases stayed unmatched. Germline V lookup: CDR1 SGHNT, CDR2 YYREEE (reference sequence). The CDR3: CASSPRDRDADTQYF. The CDR3 bases are TGTGCCAGCAGTCCCCGGGACAGGGACGCAGATACGCAGTATTTT.

Notes on this clone: At one end the junction does not follow the germline gene, possibly because of a read error. The genes are TRBV9 and TRBJ1-3, with D unclear. The CDR3 is 15 amino acids. CDR1 and CDR2 from the germline V gene are SGDLS and YYNGEE. DNA for the CDR3: TGTGCCAGCGGCGTGACCACGGACTCTGGAAACACCATATATTTT. Protein: CASGVTTDSGNTIYF.

The chain has TRBV7-6 and TRBJ2-1; 10 positions agree with TRBD1. The CDR3 has 16 residues. The junction had 5 bases not matched to a gene; V was cut back by 4 bases and J by 2 bases. Germline CDR1 is SGHVS and CDR2 is FNYEAQ. The CDR3 coding sequence is TGTGCCAGCAGCTCCATGACAGGGGGCGCCTACAATGAGCAGTTCTTC. Encoded protein: CASSSMTGGAYNEQFF.

Concerning this clone itself: Germline and junction disagree at one end, which may indicate a read error. The chain uses TRBV7-2 and TRBJ2-7; a possible D gene is TRBD2 (5 bases). CDR3 length: 13 amino acids. CDR1 SGHTA and CDR2 FQGNSA come from the germline V gene. The DNA for the CDR3 is TGTGCCAGCAGCTTGGACTCCTCCAACGAGCAGTACTTC. Amino acids: CASSLDSSNEQYF. The full variable domain, in which reference TRBV7-2 and TRBJ2-7 provide the parts outside the CDR3, is GAGVSQSPSNKVTEKGKDVELRCDPISGHTALYWYRQSLGQGLEFLIYFQGNSAPDKSGLPSDRFSAERTGGSVSTLTIQRTQQEDSAVYLCASSLDSSNEQYFGPGTRLTVT.

The genes are TRBV4-2 and TRBJ2-3; D is uncertain. The V end lost 1 base, the J end lost 7 bases, and 15 bases lay between the germline ends. Germline V CDR1 and CDR2: LGHNA, YNFKEQ. The CDR3 covers 15 residues. In nucleotides, the CDR3 is TGTGCCAGCAGCCAAGTTGGTGCTGAAAGAAATACGCAGTATTTT. Protein sequence: CASSQVGAERNTQYF.

As regards this clone: The same CDR3 is also encoded by other DNA sequences in this sample. The V gene is TRBV2, the J gene TRBJ2-7; no reliable D call. The CDR3 loop spans 10 amino acids. The germline V gene encodes CDR1 SNHLY and CDR2 FYNNEI. V was shortened by 5 bases and J by 4 bases, with 3 bases between the two germline ends. CDR3 sequence (DNA): TGTGCCAGCAGTTCTTACGAGCAGTACTTC. Encoded protein: CASSSYEQYF.